This T cell receptor (beta chain) was observed in a study of response to subunit inactivated influenza vaccine. Study results and caveats: The authors put forward the suggestion that each seasonal influenza vaccination may bring in only a limited number of new T cells.

The CDR3 loop spans 15 amino acids. Germline V gives CDR1 SGHTA, CDR2 FQGNSA. The ends were cut back, 8 bases at V and 2 bases at J, with 16 bases in the middle. Comment on this clonotype: The antigen is unknown.

TCRdb itself ran the RT-PCR reads through MiXCR, one entry per CDR3 protein. The sample carries approximately 530,000 distinct CDR3 sequences, 7.5% to 8.5% recorded once. The source was PBMCs from blood, collected around 25 months after vaccination. This sequence was found in a man aged 50-75 years who received an inactivated influenza vaccine. The chain combines TRBV7-2 with TRBJ2-1, with D tentatively TRBD1 or TRBD2 (5 bases each). CDR3 sequence: CASRLGRETYNEQFF. The CDR3 DNA reads TGTGCCAGCCGCCTTGGCAGGGAGACCTACAATGAGCAGTTCTTC.